The 27 T cell receptor beta chains in this list originate from one sample, sequenced in a study of cytomegalovirus exposure and HLA in healthy donors. Amplification used 60 Vbeta primers and 13 Jbeta primers. Clones were sequenced by immunoSEQ multiplex PCR, and TCRdb holds only the in-frame ones, with some missing. The repertoire holds 160,000 or so clones, with 78% as singletons. Sequencing input: PBMCs. The origin of the receptors is a male donor in good health and CMV-seronegative.

V gene TRBV28 combines with J gene TRBJ2-5; TRBD2 aligns across 8 bases. Germline assignment: CDR1 MDHEN and CDR2 SYDVKM. Unmatched junction bases numbered 15, after V lost 6 bases and J lost 3 bases. The CDR3 covers 17 residues. CDR3 residues: CASSSSGGSGVKETQYF. As DNA, the CDR3 is TGTGCCAGCAGCTCATCGGGGGGTAGCGGGGTAAAAGAGACCCAGTACTTC.

This clone was seen once. This chain joins TRBV28 and TRBJ2-7; 7 nucleotides line up with TRBD2. The V gene end was trimmed by 7 bases and the J gene end by 0 bases; junction bases not matched to a gene: 6. This CDR3 has 14 amino acids. CDR1 is MDHEN, CDR2 SYDVKM, per germline. The CDR3 bases are TGTGCCAGCATCCGGGAGCGGGGCTCCTACGAGCAGTACTTC. This gives the protein CASIRERGSYEQYF.

V usage is TRBV19 and J usage is TRBJ2-3; 8 bases line up with TRBD1. Germline V lookup: CDR1 LNHDA, CDR2 SQIVND (reference sequence). The ends lost 3 bases at V and 5 bases at J; junction bases unmatched: 7. CDR3 length: 15 residues. The CDR3 sequence is CASSIARGLGDTQYF. CDR3 in DNA: TGTGCCAGTAGTATTGCCAGGGGGCTAGGAGATACGCAGTATTTT.

The CDR3 nucleotides read TGTGCCAGGGGACAGGGGGCTTCACCCCTCCACTTT. Amino acids: CARGQGASPLHF. The chain links TRBV2 to TRBJ1-6; 12 nucleotides agree with TRBD1. J lost 9 bases, V lost 9 bases, and 0 bases had no gene match. Germline CDR1 is SNHLY and CDR2 is FYNNEI. The CDR3 contains 12 residues.

The chain links TRBV4-1 to TRBJ2-7; 9 nucleotides agree with TRBD1. J was trimmed by 6 bases and V by 1 base; bases with no gene match: 13. CDR3 length: 17 residues. Germline V CDR1 and CDR2: MGHRA, YSYEKL. CDR3 sequence: CASSQGGAVTGGGEQYF. The CDR3 DNA sequence: TGCGCCAGCAGCCAAGGCGGGGCTGTTACAGGGGGCGGCGAGCAGTACTTC.

V and J are TRBV28 and TRBJ2-7, with 9 bases fitting TRBD1. The germline V gene encodes CDR1 MDHEN and CDR2 SYDVKM. Trimming cost V 6 bases and J 5 bases; bases outside gene matches: 8. The CDR3 length is 14 residues. CDR3 in DNA: TGTGCCAGCAGCCGGGACAGGGTTATCAACGAGCAGTACTTC. This gives the protein CASSRDRVINEQYF. Full variable domain (outside the CDR3, taken from reference TRBV28 and TRBJ2-7): DVKVTQSSRYLVKRTGEKVFLECVQDMDHENMFWYRQDPGLGLRLIYFSYDVKMKEKGDIPEGYSVSREKKERFSLILESASTNQTSMYLCASSRDRVINEQYFGPGTRLTVT.

The rearrangement uses TRBV27 and TRBJ2-1; 10 nucleotides match TRBD2. The CDR3 has 16 amino acids. V was clipped by 5 bases and J by 8 bases; unmatched bases: 12. Germline values: CDR1 MNHEY, CDR2 SMNVEV (reference sequence). Written as DNA, the CDR3 is TGTGCCAGCAGTCTTAGCGGGAGGAAGGCTAGGGATGAGCAGTTCTTC. Translated: CASSLSGRKARDEQFF.

The chain has TRBV28 and TRBJ1-1; no firm D call. CDR3 length: 12 residues. V lost 5 bases and J lost 9, with 13 bases in between. The germline V gene encodes CDR1 MDHEN and CDR2 SYDVKM. The CDR3 region has the DNA TGTGCCAGCAGTCAGATTGACAAGAAAGCTTTCTTT. Protein sequence: CASSQIDKKAFF.

The V and J genes are TRBV27 and TRBJ1-5; no firm D call. The CDR3 sequence is 14 residues long. Trimming removed 6 bases at V and 5 bases at J, with 14 bases between. Germline CDR1 and CDR2: MNHEY and SMNVEV (reference sequence). CDR3 sequence (DNA): TGTGCCAGCAGATTAGGAGGGAGGGATCAGCCCCAGCATTTT. It translates to CASRLGGRDQPQHF.

The rearrangement joins TRBV9 to TRBJ1-5; 7 nucleotides agree with TRBD1. The CDR3 runs to 15 residues. Trimming cost V 0 bases and J 4 bases; bases outside gene matches: 4. The V gene's germline CDR1 is SGDLS and CDR2 YYNGEE. The CDR3 sequence is CASSVGGGKNQPQHF. CDR3 sequence (DNA): TGTGCCAGCAGCGTAGGAGGGGGCAAAAATCAGCCCCAGCATTTT. Using reference TRBV9 and TRBJ1-5 for the parts outside the CDR3, the full variable domain is DSGVTQTPKHLITATGQRVTLRCSPRSGDLSVYWYQQSLDQGLQFLIQYYNGEERAKGNILERFSAQQFPDLHSELNLSSLELGDSALYFCASSVGGGKNQPQHFGDGTRLSIL.

The V gene is TRBV4-3, the J gene TRBJ2-3, with TRBD2 as a possible D gene (8 bases). Germline V CDR1 and CDR2: LGHNA, YSLEER. The CDR3 consists of 16 residues. V was clipped by 1 base and J by 6 bases, with 17 bases between them. CDR3 region: CASSQVLGLGGDTQYF. Here the CDR3 DNA reads TGCGCCAGCAGCCAAGTCCTGGGACTAGGGGGCGATACGCAGTATTTT.

The rearrangement joins TRBV6-4 to TRBJ1-1; the D gene is possibly TRBD1 (6 bases). With 5 bases removed from V and 4 bases from J, the gap between germline ends came to 14 bases. The CDR3 length is 14 residues. The V gene's germline CDR1 is MRHNA and CDR2 SNTAGT. The CDR3 loop is CASSLGQGSTEAFF. The CDR3 bases are TGTGCCAGCAGTTTGGGTCAGGGGAGCACTGAAGCTTTCTTT.

The V and J genes are TRBV6-5 and TRBJ2-3; D is perhaps TRBD2 (6 bases). CDR3 length: 14 amino acids. Germline CDR1 MNHEY, CDR2 SVGAGI. The V and J ends lost 5 bases and 3 bases respectively, with 12 bases between them. CDR3 protein: CASSTGRGTDTQYF. DNA of the CDR3: TGTGCCAGCAGTACGGGACGGGGGACAGATACGCAGTATTTT.

The rearrangement uses TRBV7-9 and TRBJ2-7; maybe TRBD2 (6 bases). Germline CDR1 SEHNR, CDR2 FQNEAQ (reference sequence). V dropped 1 base and J dropped 7 bases, with 11 bases sitting between them. The CDR3 runs 13 residues. The CDR3 loop reads CASSLGLAGEQYF. CDR3 nucleotide sequence: TGTGCCAGCAGCTTAGGACTCGCGGGGGAGCAGTACTTC.

The rearrangement links TRBV2 to TRBJ1-2; D unresolved. Germline V CDR1 and CDR2: SNHLY, FYNNEI. V was clipped by 4 bases and J by 0 bases, with 6 bases between them. This CDR3 is built from 13 residues. CDR3 DNA sequence: TGTGCCAGCAGTGGTAGAGCTAACTATGGCTACACCTTC. This codes for CASSGRANYGYTF.

The rearrangement links TRBV18 to TRBJ1-1, with D possibly TRBD1 on 6 matching bases. Germline loops: CDR1 KGHSH, CDR2 LQKENI. V lost 2 bases and J 5 bases, leaving 12 bases between the germline ends. CDR3 length equals 14 residues. The CDR3: CASSPGQGRTEAFF. The CDR3 DNA reads TGTGCCAGCTCACCAGGTCAGGGGAGAACTGAAGCTTTCTTT.

The gene calls are TRBV7-7 and TRBJ2-3, with 10 nucleotides matching TRBD2. The CDR3 is made up of 17 amino acids. V gave up 2 bases and J gave up 6 bases; unmatched junction bases: 11. Looked up from germline, CDR1 is SSHAT and CDR2 is FNYEAQ (reference sequence). CDR3 protein: CASSLPHPSGSGDTQYF. As DNA, the CDR3 is TGTGCCAGCAGCTTACCCCATCCTAGCGGGAGTGGTGATACGCAGTATTTT.

The chain combines TRBV5-8 with TRBJ2-5, with TRBD2 matching over 12 bases. Gene TRBJ2-7 matches the end of the DNA better, so the J call may be wrong. Looked up from germline, CDR1 is SGHTS and CDR2 is YDEGEE. The CDR3 is made up of 15 amino acids. CDR3 in amino acids: CASRLAGGSTYEQYF. The CDR3 DNA follows: TGTGCCAGCAGGCTAGCGGGAGGGTCTACCTACGAGCAGTACTTC.

The J gene is TRBJ2-2, the V gene TRBV11-2, with D uncertain. Per the germline V gene, CDR1 is SGHAT and CDR2 is FQNNGV. The CDR3 consists of 14 residues. V was shortened by 0 bases and J by 6 bases, with 8 bases between the two germline ends. The CDR3 DNA sequence: TGTGCCAGCAGCTTAGATGTTAATTCCGGGGAGCTGTTTTTT. Amino acids: CASSLDVNSGELFF.

V usage is TRBV5-6 and J usage is TRBJ2-1; D unclear. Trimming removed 0 bases from V and 0 bases from J, with 7 bases in between. Germline V gene data show CDR1 as SGHDT and CDR2 as YYEEEE. This CDR3 region has 15 residues. The CDR3 DNA reads as TGTGCCAGCAGCTTGGGTCTAGTCTCCTACAATGAGCAGTTCTTC. It codes for CASSLGLVSYNEQFF.

This clone was seen a single time. The V call is TRBV29-1, the J call TRBJ1-3; TRBD1 matches at 7 bases. Trimming took 8 bases from V and 2 from J; bases not matched to a gene: 9. Germline V CDR1 and CDR2: SQVTM, ANQGSEA. This CDR3 is built from 14 residues. DNA for the CDR3: TGCAGCTTCTCCCTTACAGGGGCTGGAAACACCATATATTTT. Residues: CSFSLTGAGNTIYF.

J is TRBJ2-2 and V is TRBV7-9; 7 nucleotides line up with TRBD1. The trim removed 5 bases at V and 0 bases at J, leaving 6 bases unmatched. CDR1 and CDR2 from the germline V gene are SEHNR and FQNEAQ (reference sequence). The CDR3 spans 16 residues. In nucleotides, the CDR3 is TGTGCCAGCAGCCTTCTAGGGGGCGCGAACACCGGGGAGCTGTTTTTT. Its translation is CASSLLGGANTGELFF.

This clone was picked up one time. The chain employs TRBV28 and TRBJ1-2, with 7 bases aligning to TRBD1. V lost 8 bases to trimming and J lost 6 bases; unmatched junction nucleotides: 6. The CDR3 is made up of 12 amino acids. Germline V gene sequence: CDR1 MDHEN, CDR2 SYDVKM. The CDR3 DNA follows: TGTGCCAGCGGGACAGCCCTGAATGGCTACACCTTC. This sequence encodes CASGTALNGYTF.

The V gene is TRBV2, the J gene TRBJ2-7; TRBD2 matches at 14 bases. Trimming removed 8 bases from V and 8 bases from J; junction bases left unmatched: 11. The CDR3 extends over 15 amino acids. From germline, CDR1 is SNHLY and CDR2 FYNNEI. DNA of the CDR3: TGTGCCAGCCGGAGACTAGCGGGAGGGAGGGACAAGCAGTACTTC. It encodes CASRRLAGGRDKQYF.

About this clone itself: Within the sample, other DNA sequences also encode this same CDR3. The chain couples TRBV19 to TRBJ1-6; 7 positions agree with TRBD1. This CDR3 comprises 13 residues. Per the germline V gene, CDR1 is LNHDA and CDR2 is SQIVND (reference sequence). The V segment lost 4 bases and the J segment 8 bases; nucleotides outside the gene matches: 2. The CDR3 DNA reads as TGTGCCAGTAGTACAACAGGGGATTCACCCCTCCACTTT. Its protein product is CASSTTGDSPLHF.

This clone has only one observation. The gene calls are TRBV7-8 and TRBJ1-5; D gene uncertain. The CDR3 totals 15 residues. CDR1 is SGHVS, CDR2 FQNEAQ, per germline. Between the trimmed V and J ends, which lost 1 base and 10 bases, there was a span of 17 bases. CDR3 sequence (DNA): TGTGCCAGCAGCTTAGAGCGGGTACCAATCTTTCCCCAGCATTTT. Its protein is CASSLERVPIFPQHF.

This sequence joins TRBV12-5 and TRBJ2-5; 13 nucleotides line up with TRBD2. CDR3 size: 20 residues. The germline V gene has CDR1 LGHNT and CDR2 FRNRAP. The ends lost 4 bases at V and 0 bases at J; junction bases unmatched: 14. This chain's CDR3 is CASGSTLFGLAGANQETQYF. The CDR3 nucleotides are TGTGCTAGTGGTTCCACACTCTTTGGACTAGCGGGGGCTAACCAAGAGACCCAGTACTTC.